This entry lists 30 T cell receptor beta chains sequenced from one sample in a study of T cells after posttransplantation cyclophosphamide (TCRdb year 2016). The library was prepared using the immunoSEQ multiplex PCR assay. In TCRdb, the immuneACCESS table is reduced to in-frame sequences with V and J assigned. These tables do not hold every clone; where another copy was compared, an unresolved V gene accounts for under half, and the others remain unexplained. The sample comprises around 39,000 clones, and every one was counted more than once. About 1.2% of the sample belongs to the ten largest clones. Sequenced material: PBMCs. The receptor set was obtained from a girl between 10 and 17 years old in good health, CMV-negative, and a related stem cell transplant donor.

The J gene is TRBJ1-1, the V gene TRBV10-1; no firm D call. The germline V gene has CDR1 WNHNN and CDR2 SYGVQD (reference sequence). With 2 bases removed from V and 6 bases from J, the gap between germline ends came to 10 bases. The CDR3 spans 13 residues. CDR3 loop: CASSEHMGAEAFF. The CDR3 DNA reads TGCGCCAGCAGTGAGCACATGGGAGCTGAAGCTTTCTTT.

This clone was recorded at least ten times. This chain uses TRBV5-1 with TRBJ2-5; weak D call: TRBD1 (5 bases). Looked up from germline, CDR1 is SGHRS and CDR2 is YFSETQ. V gave up 0 bases and J gave up 2 bases, with 8 bases separating them. This CDR3 spans 14 amino acids. The CDR3 coding sequence is TGCGCCAGCAGCTTGGCCAGGGTACAAGAGACCCAGTACTTC. This sequence encodes CASSLARVQETQYF.

At least ten counts were recorded for this clone. CDR3 residues: CASKRNSLSSREGRYNEQFF. For the CDR3, the DNA is TGCGCCAGTAAAAGAAACAGCCTATCTTCGCGGGAGGGCAGGTACAATGAGCAGTTCTTC. This chain connects TRBV5-1 to TRBJ2-1, with TRBD2 matching 9 bases. Germline-derived CDR1 and CDR2 are SGHRS and YFSETQ. Losses at the gene ends were 8 bases for V and 4 bases for J; bases not matched to a gene: 25. The CDR3 has 20 amino acids.

This clone has more than one count but fewer than ten. V is TRBV7-2 and J is TRBJ1-2; 9 bases match TRBD1. J was trimmed by 5 bases and V by 5 bases; bases with no gene match: 21. The CDR3 extends over 19 amino acids. Per germline, CDR1 SGHTA and CDR2 FQGNSA. CDR3 sequence: CASSHRTLGQGKNKYGYTF. Written as DNA, the CDR3 is TGTGCCAGCAGCCATCGTACCCTGGGACAGGGTAAGAACAAATATGGCTACACCTTC. Complete variable domain (other parts from reference TRBV7-2 and TRBJ1-2): GAGVSQSPSNKVTEKGKDVELRCDPISGHTALYWYRQSLGQGLEFLIYFQGNSAPDKSGLPSDRFSAERTGGSVSTLTIQRTQQEDSAVYLCASSHRTLGQGKNKYGYTFGSGTRLTVV.

The table lists this clone with many counts. The rearrangement uses TRBV30 and TRBJ1-1, with D tentatively TRBD1 (6 bases). V lost 2 bases and J lost 6, with 22 bases in between. This CDR3 region has 16 residues. The germline V gene has CDR1 GTSNPN and CDR2 SVGIG (reference sequence). The CDR3: CAWSRGTFSLGAEAFF. The CDR3 DNA follows: TGTGCCTGGAGTAGAGGGACATTCTCCTTGGGAGCTGAAGCTTTCTTT. Filled out from reference TRBV30 and TRBJ1-1, the complete variable domain reads SQTIHQWPATLVQPVGSPLSLECTVEGTSNPNLYWYRQAAGRGLQLLFYSVGIGQISSEVPQNLSASRPQDRQFILSSKKLLLSDSGFYLCAWSRGTFSLGAEAFFGQGTRLTVV.

This clone was detected a few times. One end of the junction does not line up with germline, which may come from a read error. This sample includes further DNA sequences coding for the same CDR3. This rearrangement joins TRBV30 to TRBJ1-1; D may be TRBD1 (6 bases). CDR1 is GTSNPN and CDR2 is SVGIG in the germline V gene (reference sequence). There are 12 residues in the CDR3. The CDR3 loop reads CAWTTGHTEAFF. CDR3 DNA sequence: TGCGCCTGGACAACAGGGCACACTGAAGCTTTCTTT.

This clone was seen ten or more times. The chain recombines TRBV30 with TRBJ2-7; D remains unclear. Trimming took 5 bases from V and 5 from J, leaving 10 bases between them. The germline CDR1 and CDR2 sequences are GTSNPN and SVGIG (reference sequence). The CDR3 loop spans 11 amino acids. CDR3 amino acids: CAWGRTDEQYF. CDR3 in DNA: TGTGCCTGGGGAAGAACAGACGAGCAGTACTTC.

This clone was counted between two and nine times. The chain couples TRBV30 to TRBJ2-5; TRBD1 agrees at 8 bases. Gene TRBJ2-7 matches the end of the DNA better, so the J call may be wrong. The CDR3 runs 13 residues. The germline gives CDR1 GTSNPN, CDR2 SVGIG (reference sequence). DNA for the CDR3: TGTGCCTGGAGTGACGGACAGGGATACGAGCAGTACTTC. This translates into CAWSDGQGYEQYF.

This clone was counted only a few times. This sequence joins TRBV25-1 and TRBJ2-5, with 12 bases fitting TRBD1. From germline, CDR1 is MGHDK and CDR2 SYGVNS. J lost 5 bases, V lost 3 bases, and 7 bases had no gene match. This CDR3 region has 16 residues. DNA for the CDR3: TGTGCCAGCAGTGATAGGGACAGGGGGCTCAGGGAGACCCAGTACTTC. Protein product: CASSDRDRGLRETQYF.

The chain has TRBV4-1 and TRBJ2-2; 7 bases line up with TRBD1. The trim removed 1 base at V and 3 bases at J, leaving 5 bases unmatched. The CDR3 consists of 16 residues. Germline V CDR1 and CDR2: MGHRA, YSYEKL. In DNA, the CDR3 is TGCGCCAGCAGCCAAGGGGGACAGACTTACACCGGGGAGCTGTTTTTT. It is translated as CASSQGGQTYTGELFF.

This clone was seen a few times. The chain uses TRBV25-1 and TRBJ2-7; 7 nucleotides line up with TRBD2. V lost 7 bases, J lost 5 bases, and 8 bases stayed unmatched. This CDR3 contains 13 residues. Looked up from germline, CDR1 is MGHDK and CDR2 is SYGVNS. CDR3: CASTSGAGHEQYF. The CDR3 DNA reads as TGTGCCAGCACAAGCGGGGCTGGGCACGAGCAGTACTTC.

This clone was seen at least ten times. This chain links TRBV6-5 with TRBJ2-7; 7 bases map to TRBD1. CDR1 is MNHEY and CDR2 is SVGAGI in the germline V gene. The CDR3 runs to 12 residues. V lost 6 bases and J lost 4; bases outside the gene matches: 3. CDR3 nucleotide sequence: TGTGCCAGCAGCAGACAGGGTTACGAGCAGTACTTC. Residues: CASSRQGYEQYF.

This clone showed up just a few times. The V and J genes are TRBV28 and TRBJ2-5; 10 nucleotides line up with TRBD1. CDR1 and CDR2 (germline): MDHEN, SYDVKM. The CDR3 length is 15 residues. V lost 2 bases and J lost 3; bases outside the gene matches: 3. The CDR3 DNA sequence: TGTGCCAGCAGTTTACCGGGACAGGGGAAAGAGACCCAGTACTTC. Its protein is CASSLPGQGKETQYF.

The rearrangement uses TRBV30 and TRBJ2-5; weak D call: TRBD1 (6 bases). The DNA end is a closer match to TRBJ2-7, so the J assignment may be wrong. The length of the CDR3 is 12 residues. Looked up from germline, CDR1 is GTSNPN and CDR2 is SVGIG (reference sequence). The CDR3 reads CAWAGAPYEQYF. DNA for the CDR3: TGTGCCTGGGCAGGGGCCCCCTACGAGCAGTACTTC.

The chain joins TRBV29-1 to TRBJ2-2; TRBD1 matches 10 bases. This CDR3 spans 21 amino acids. The germline V gene encodes CDR1 SQVTM and CDR2 ANQGSEA. The V and J ends lost 8 bases and 0 bases, in that order; junction bases with no gene match: 24. CDR3 sequence (DNA): TGCAGCCCCCCATTCGCCGGGACAGGGGCGCCGGGTTGGGCGAACACCGGGGAGCTGTTTTTT. Amino acids: CSPPFAGTGAPGWANTGELFF.

This clone was seen many times. The chain joins TRBV6-5 to TRBJ2-2; possibly TRBD1 for D (7 bases). With 6 bases removed from V and 5 bases from J, the gap between germline ends came to 16 bases. This CDR3 comprises 15 residues. From germline, CDR1 is MNHEY and CDR2 SVGAGI. CDR3 loop: CASRPDRAGTGELFF. CDR3 in DNA: TGTGCCAGCAGGCCAGACAGGGCGGGGACCGGGGAGCTGTTTTTT.

This clone was picked up many times. The rearrangement uses TRBV4-1 and TRBJ2-5; 7 bases match TRBD1. CDR3 length: 14 amino acids. The junction had 3 bases not matched to a gene; V was cut back by 4 bases and J by 1 base. The germline CDR1 and CDR2 sequences are MGHRA and YSYEKL. CDR3 coding DNA: TGCGCCAGCAGCCTATGGGACAGCCAAGAGACCCAGTACTTC. This gives the protein CASSLWDSQETQYF.

This clone was picked up a small number of times. The chain couples TRBV18 to TRBJ1-5; possible D gene TRBD1, 5 bases. The CDR3 spans 15 residues. The germline CDR1 and CDR2 sequences are KGHSH and LQKENI. V lost 2 bases to trimming and J lost 4 bases, with 12 bases between them. The CDR3 coding sequence is TGTGCCAGCTCACCAAGCGGGACCAATAATCAGCCCCAGCATTTT. Amino acid sequence: CASSPSGTNNQPQHF.

The chain couples TRBV30 to TRBJ2-1; TRBD1 agrees at 9 bases. Germline loops: CDR1 GTSNPN, CDR2 SVGIG (reference sequence). V dropped 4 bases and J dropped 5; count of bases not matched to a gene: 6. The CDR3 length is 14 residues. The CDR3 loop reads CAWNRDRVNNEQFF. CDR3 in DNA: TGTGCCTGGAATAGGGACAGGGTCAACAATGAGCAGTTCTTC.

The chain joins TRBV30 to TRBJ2-3, with TRBD2 as a possible D gene (6 bases). The CDR3 is 16 amino acids. Trimming took 0 bases from V and 6 from J, leaving 19 bases between them. The germline gives CDR1 GTSNPN, CDR2 SVGIG (reference sequence). The CDR3 sequence: CAWSVLRGGRSDTQYF. The CDR3 DNA reads as TGTGCCTGGAGTGTACTGCGGGGAGGCCGGTCGGATACGCAGTATTTT.

The chain's CDR3 is CASTPYFPGQGELFF. The DNA for the CDR3 is TGTGCCAGCACACCATATTTCCCGGGACAGGGTGAGCTGTTTTTT. This sequence joins TRBV27 and TRBJ2-2, with TRBD1 identical over 9 bases. The CDR3 consists of 15 residues. Germline CDR1 and CDR2: MNHEY and SMNVEV (reference sequence). Unmatched junction bases numbered 14, after V lost 7 bases and J lost 11 bases.

This clone has ten or more counts. The rearrangement joins TRBV7-9 to TRBJ2-6; a weak D match, TRBD2 (5 bases). The CDR3 covers 16 residues. CDR1 and CDR2 (germline): SEHNR, FQNEAQ (reference sequence). Trimming cost V 2 bases and J 4 bases, with 12 bases left between them. CDR3 in amino acids: CASSLYEGEGANVLTF. CDR3 sequence (DNA): TGTGCCAGCAGCTTATATGAGGGAGAGGGGGCCAACGTCCTGACTTTC. Using reference TRBV7-9 and TRBJ2-6 for the parts outside the CDR3, the full variable domain is DTGVSQNPRHKITKRGQNVTFRCDPISEHNRLYWYRQTLGQGPEFLTYFQNEAQLEKSRLLSDRFSAERPKGSFSTLEIQRTEQGDSAMYLCASSLYEGEGANVLTFGAGSRLTVL.

This clone was seen at least ten times. The rearrangement links TRBV5-1 to TRBJ1-2; D is undetermined. In germline, CDR1 is SGHRS, CDR2 YFSETQ. The CDR3 extends over 15 amino acids. Trimming pared 0 bases from V and 8 bases from J, leaving 17 bases between. The CDR3 bases are TGCGCCAGCAGCTTGGGTTTAGCCGGTCCTTGGGGCTACACCTTC. Encoded protein: CASSLGLAGPWGYTF.

The chain combines TRBV28 with TRBJ2-7; D is possibly TRBD1 (6 bases). Germline assignment: CDR1 MDHEN and CDR2 SYDVKM. This CDR3 spans 14 amino acids. Trimming removed 1 base at V and 1 base at J, with 8 bases between. The CDR3 is CASSLFRGSYEQYF. The CDR3 nucleotides read TGTGCCAGCAGTTTATTCAGGGGATCCTACGAGCAGTACTTC. The full variable domain, rest sourced from reference TRBV28 and TRBJ2-7, is DVKVTQSSRYLVKRTGEKVFLECVQDMDHENMFWYRQDPGLGLRLIYFSYDVKMKEKGDIPEGYSVSREKKERFSLILESASTNQTSMYLCASSLFRGSYEQYFGPGTRLTVT.

This clone was seen a few times. J is TRBJ1-5 and V is TRBV6-5, with D possibly matching TRBD1 (6 bases). There are 14 residues in the CDR3. Trimming removed 2 bases at V and 7 bases at J, with 12 bases between. The germline V gene encodes CDR1 MNHEY and CDR2 SVGAGI. The CDR3: CASSYSGGRQPQHF. DNA of the CDR3: TGTGCCAGCAGTTACAGCGGGGGCCGCCAGCCCCAGCATTTT.

This clone was detected many times. This chain connects TRBV13 to TRBJ2-7, with D maybe TRBD1 (6 bases). V was pared by 5 bases and J by 6 bases, with 11 bases between. The CDR3 totals 12 residues. Looked up from germline, CDR1 is PRHDT and CDR2 is FYEKMQ (reference sequence). This CDR3 reads CASSHYRAEQYF. In DNA form, the CDR3 reads TGTGCCAGCAGCCACTACAGGGCCGAGCAGTACTTC.

This clone has a count of ten or more. The chain is built from TRBV6-5 and TRBJ1-4; 8 bases fit TRBD1. The CDR3 loop spans 15 amino acids. CDR1 MNHEY and CDR2 SVGAGI come from the germline V gene. J was trimmed by 8 bases and V by 6 bases; bases with no gene match: 11. CDR3 in DNA: TGTGCCAGCAGCCCTACGGGACAGGAATGGGAAAAACTGTTTTTT. Its translation: CASSPTGQEWEKLFF.

In its sample, this clone was seen many times. V gene TRBV30 combines with J gene TRBJ1-3, with a weak D call TRBD1 (6 bases). Trimming left V 0 bases short and J 4 bases short, with 10 bases between. CDR1 and CDR2 from the germline V gene are GTSNPN and SVGIG (reference sequence). The CDR3 has 14 residues. CDR3 bases: TGTGCCTGGAGTGTATGGGGGGGCGGAAACACCATATATTTT. Amino acid sequence: CAWSVWGGGNTIYF.

This clone was counted between two and nine times. V and J are TRBV10-3 and TRBJ2-2, with a tentative D call TRBD2 (6 bases). This CDR3 spans 16 amino acids. Trimming pared 6 bases from V and 1 base from J, leaving 15 bases between. Germline CDR1 is ENHRY and CDR2 is SYGVKD. CDR3 sequence (DNA): TGTGCCATCAGGAATTCGGGACTGGAGAACACCGGGGAGCTGTTTTTT. Protein: CAIRNSGLENTGELFF.

This clone was seen many times. The rearrangement joins TRBV5-1 to TRBJ2-2; TRBD2 agrees at 10 bases. The CDR3 loop spans 17 amino acids. Germline CDR1 and CDR2: SGHRS and YFSETQ. With 1 base clipped from V and 0 bases from J, the junction kept 3 bases outside the gene matches. CDR3 sequence reads: CASSLRLAGANTGELFF. CDR3 bases: TGCGCCAGCAGCTTGAGGCTAGCGGGGGCGAACACCGGGGAGCTGTTTTTT.